These T cell receptor beta chains were read from a single sample in a study of T-cell memory formation after mild COVID-19. TCRdb reprocessed the 5' RACE reads with MiXCR, giving one entry per CDR3 protein. The sample includes 350,000 to 500,000 distinct CDR3 sequences, around a quarter of them seen just once. The sample consisted of PBMCs or a T cell subset sorted from them (not recorded which). The origin of the receptors is an adult woman who had mild COVID-19 (a few samples of this study predate the infection). Cell type and time point are not known. CDR3s include the opening cysteine and the closing phenylalanine or tryptophan. Each record gives: D gene, CDR3 length, clone size, V gene, J gene, CDR3 protein, CDR3 DNA. The D gene is left open where the match is weak. Clone size is stated in some rows and not others, as once, few, many or a class when expanded.

TRBD2	15	NA	TRBV9	TRBJ2-7	CASSVGSGSSYEQYF	TGTGCCAGCAGCGTAGGTAGCGGGAGCTCCTACGAGCAGTACTTC
NA	11	few	TRBV12-3/TRBV12-4	TRBJ2-1	CASHGGNEQFF	TGTGCTAGCCATGGAGGGAACGAGCAGTTCTTC
TRBD2	18	few	TRBV24-1	TRBJ2-2	CATSTGSVLAENTGELFF	TGTGCCACCAGTACAGGGTCGGTACTAGCGGAGAACACCGGGGAGCTGTTTTTT
NA	14	NA	TRBV2	TRBJ2-3	CASSEKARTDTQYF	TGTGCCAGCAGTGAGAAGGCCCGCACAGATACGCAGTATTTT
NA	14	NA	TRBV7-8	TRBJ2-7	CASSLDTGFYEQYF	TGTGCCAGCAGCTTAGATACGGGATTCTACGAGCAGTACTTC
NA	15	NA	TRBV11-3	TRBJ1-1	CASSSRQIMNTEAFF	TGTGCCAGCAGCTCTAGACAGATCATGAACACTGAAGCTTTCTTT
NA	16	NA	TRBV20-1	TRBJ2-5	CSASPGGPSWQETQYF	TGCAGTGCTAGCCCCGGTGGGCCGTCTTGGCAAGAGACCCAGTACTTC
NA	13	NA	TRBV28	TRBJ2-5	CATRWTLGETQYF	TGTGCCACCCGCTGGACGCTGGGGGAGACCCAGTACTTC
TRBD2	13	NA	TRBV19	TRBJ2-5	CASKSSGRETQYF	TGTGCCAGTAAATCTAGCGGGCGGGAGACCCAGTACTTC
TRBD2	12	NA	TRBV20-1	TRBJ2-7	CSASGLAYEQYF	TGCAGTGCTAGCGGACTAGCCTACGAGCAGTACTTC
NA	13	few	TRBV7-6	TRBJ1-1	CASSPPAFTEAFF	TGTGCCAGCAGCCCCCCAGCTTTCACTGAAGCTTTCTTT
NA	14	NA	TRBV12-3/TRBV12-4	TRBJ1-3	CASSIPGDGNTIYF	TGTGCCAGCAGCATCCCGGGCGATGGCAACACCATATATTTT
NA	13	NA	TRBV7-2	TRBJ1-2	CASPGGLNYGYTF	TGTGCCAGCCCTGGGGGCCTTAACTATGGCTACACCTTC
NA	15	few	TRBV20-1	TRBJ2-1	CSARDDWQVGNEQFF	TGCAGTGCTAGAGATGATTGGCAGGTGGGCAATGAGCAGTTCTTC
TRBD1	16	few	TRBV5-1	TRBJ2-7	CASSLTSNDRGYEQYF	TGCGCCAGCAGCCTAACTTCGAATGACAGGGGGTACGAGCAGTACTTC
NA	12	NA	TRBV7-2	TRBJ2-7	CASSLKRYEQYF	TGTGCCAGCAGCTTAAAACGGTACGAGCAGTACTTC
NA	14	few	TRBV4-1	TRBJ2-1	CASSPRLGLDEQFF	TGCGCCAGCAGCCCAAGACTAGGGTTGGATGAGCAGTTCTTC
NA	15	NA	TRBV5-6	TRBJ1-1	CASSPSGQKNTEAFF	TGTGCCAGCAGCCCGTCCGGACAGAAGAACACTGAAGCTTTCTTT
NA	16	few	TRBV7-7	TRBJ2-2	CASSLAPGHITGELFF	TGTGCTAGCAGCTTAGCACCGGGACACATCACCGGGGAGCTGTTTTTT
TRBD2	16	few	TRBV11-1	TRBJ2-2	CASSLESLAGPGELFF	TGTGCCAGCAGCTTAGAATCACTAGCGGGGCCCGGGGAGCTGTTTTTT
TRBD1	18	many	TRBV20-1	TRBJ1-1	CSARDMDRSGELNTEAFF	TGCAGTGCTAGAGATATGGACAGGTCGGGCGAATTGAACACTGAAGCTTTCTTT
NA	14	NA	TRBV12-3/TRBV12-4	TRBJ1-2	CASSLGQGSDGYTF	TGTGCCAGCAGTTTGGGTCAGGGGTCGGATGGCTACACCTTC
NA	16	NA	TRBV4-3	TRBJ2-7	CASSQDLRGRPYEQYF	TGCGCCAGCAGCCAAGATCTGAGGGGTAGGCCCTACGAGCAGTACTTC
TRBD1	18	few	TRBV20-1	TRBJ2-7	CSAVVRDRWVMVSYEQYF	TGCAGTGCTGTTGTTCGGGACAGGTGGGTAATGGTCTCCTACGAGCAGTACTTC
NA	15	NA	TRBV12-3/TRBV12-4	TRBJ1-2	CASSFSGVFNYGYTF	TGTGCCAGCAGTTTTTCAGGGGTCTTTAACTATGGCTACACCTTC
TRBD1	14	few	TRBV5-4	TRBJ1-4	CASSPTGSDEKLFF	TGTGCCAGCAGCCCGACAGGGAGCGATGAAAAACTGTTTTTT
TRBD2	16	few	TRBV20-1	TRBJ2-1	CSASFPSGRATNEQFF	TGCAGTGCTAGTTTTCCTAGCGGGAGGGCCACAAATGAGCAGTTCTTC
NA	11	few	TRBV6-1	TRBJ2-5	CASSGWETQYF	TGTGCCAGCAGTGGCTGGGAGACCCAGTACTTC
NA	15	NA	TRBV4-2	TRBJ2-1	CASSQDTGIYNEQFF	TGTGCCAGCAGCCAAGATACGGGGATCTACAATGAGCAGTTCTTC
TRBD1	14	NA	TRBV5-1	TRBJ2-1	CASSGDSSYNEQFF	TGCGCCAGCAGCGGGGACAGCTCCTACAATGAGCAGTTCTTC
TRBD2	15	NA	TRBV19	TRBJ2-4	CASSSPMTSGNIQYF	TGTGCCAGTAGTTCTCCCATGACTAGCGGAAACATTCAGTACTTC
TRBD2	15	few	TRBV7-2	TRBJ2-3	CASSLGLAGSRTQYF	TGTGCCAGCAGTCTTGGACTAGCGGGGTCCCGGACGCAGTATTTT
TRBD2	15	NA	TRBV10-3	TRBJ2-7	CAISDPSGRAGEQYF	TGTGCCATCAGTGACCCTAGCGGGAGGGCTGGGGAGCAGTACTTC
NA	13	few	TRBV5-6	TRBJ2-5	CASNTRGQETQYF	TGTGCCAGCAACACTCGGGGGCAAGAGACCCAGTACTTC
NA	13	few	TRBV30	TRBJ1-3	CAWSYHSGNTIYF	TGTGCCTGGAGTTATCACTCTGGAAACACCATATATTTT
TRBD2	15	NA	TRBV7-3	TRBJ2-1	CASSLSASGSDEQFF	TGTGCCAGCAGCTTATCGGCTAGCGGGTCGGATGAGCAGTTCTTC
NA	14	NA	TRBV2	TRBJ2-1	CASIDARGRNEQFF	TGTGCCAGCATCGACGCACGGGGGAGGAATGAGCAGTTCTTC
NA	14	NA	TRBV4-1	TRBJ2-7	CASSQWQEAYEQYF	TGCGCCAGCAGCCAATGGCAGGAAGCCTACGAGCAGTACTTC
NA	15	NA	TRBV6-5	TRBJ2-2	CASSYSERANGELFF	TGTGCCAGCAGTTACTCGGAGAGGGCAAACGGGGAGCTGTTTTTT
NA	17	NA	TRBV20-1	TRBJ2-2	CSAFGTRLTKESGELFF	TGCAGTGCTTTTGGGACGAGATTAACTAAAGAATCCGGGGAGCTGTTTTTT
NA	15	NA	TRBV10-3	TRBJ2-7	CAAGSPSLSSYEQYF	TGTGCCGCCGGGTCCCCTTCTTTAAGCTCCTACGAGCAGTACTTC
TRBD2	15	few	TRBV6-4	TRBJ2-1	CASSDSIASGSKQFF	TGTGCCAGCAGTGACTCGATTGCTAGCGGGAGTAAACAGTTCTTC
NA	14	NA	TRBV2	TRBJ1-5	CASSSTAVNQPQHF	TGTGCCAGCAGTTCGACGGCCGTAAATCAGCCCCAGCATTTT
NA	16	NA	TRBV20-1	TRBJ1-1	CSARDTPQGGNTEAFF	TGCAGTGCTAGAGATACTCCCCAGGGAGGGAACACTGAAGCTTTCTTT
NA	14	NA	TRBV20-1	TRBJ1-1	CSAPPRQVNTEAFF	TGCAGTGCTCCCCCCCGACAGGTGAACACTGAAGCTTTCTTT
NA	16	many	TRBV9	TRBJ2-6	CASSPRVNPGANVLTF	TGTGCCAGCAGCCCGAGGGTTAACCCTGGGGCCAACGTCCTGACTTTC
NA	17	NA	TRBV5-1	TRBJ1-1	CASSLVGGRAQNTEAFF	TGCGCCAGCAGCTTGGTTGGCGGCAGAGCGCAAAACACTGAAGCTTTCTTT
TRBD1	11	NA	TRBV9	TRBJ1-1	CASSATGEAFF	TGTGCCAGCAGCGCGACAGGGGAAGCTTTCTTT
TRBD2	14	NA	TRBV7-8	TRBJ2-3	CASSLGLAVDTQYF	TGTGCCAGCAGCCTGGGACTAGCGGTTGATACGCAGTATTTT
TRBD1	14	few	TRBV5-1	TRBJ1-2	CASSLVGQGFGYTF	TGCGCCAGCAGCTTGGTGGGACAGGGGTTTGGCTACACCTTC
NA	13	NA	TRBV18	TRBJ1-2	CASSPDANYGYTF	TGTGCCAGCTCACCTGATGCAAACTATGGCTACACCTTC
TRBD2	17	NA	TRBV7-2	TRBJ2-5	CASSLGFSGGYQETQYF	TGTGCCAGCAGCTTAGGCTTTAGCGGGGGGTACCAAGAGACCCAGTACTTC